This T cell receptor beta chain derives from a study of T-cell reconstitution after alpha-beta-depleted transplantation in children. The library targeted TCRbeta and was prepared with unique molecular identifiers. TCRdb reanalysed the PCR reads using MiXCR and keeps one entry per CDR3 protein. The data show about 610,000 distinct CDR3 sequences, over 9.5% seen once. This CDR3 region has 15 residues. The receptor comes from a human donor who donated a stem cell graft to a child with acute myeloid leukemia. This chain joins TRBV21-1 and TRBJ2-7; the DNA was not compared with TRBD2, the D call given in the table. TRBV21-1 is a recognized pseudogene. The material was PBMCs from the stem cell graft donor, obtained from the stem cell graft. This CDR3 is CASNLRELGAYEQYF. The CDR3 nucleotides are TGTGCCAGCAACCTACGGGAGCTAGGGGCCTACGAGCAGTACTTC.